The T cell receptor (beta chain) described here comes from a study of blood T cells in healthy people across ages. There are a few counts of this clonotype. For the second PCR, which ran for roughly 7 to 11 cycles, a sample-barcoded 5' primer and a J-beta primer mix were used. TCRdb reprocessed the 5' RACE reads via MiXCR and lists one record per CDR3 protein. In the table there are 750,000 to 850,000 distinct CDR3 sequences, roughly 25% of which are singletons. The CDR3 covers 15 residues. Germline lookup yields CDR1 LGHNA and CDR2 YSLEER. J gave up 5 bases and V 9 bases, and 10 bases lay outside the gene matches. Another study also made use of these data, one on T cells of mothers and their children. That work contributes: At about 1.5 ug per 15 ul, all of the extracted RNA went into cDNA synthesis.

The chain is built from TRBV4-3 and TRBJ2-3; 11 bases are a match to TRBD2. The clonotype originates from a boy aged 10-17 years in good health. The sequenced sample consisted of blood. The CDR3 sequence is CASSTSGKVRDTQYF. The CDR3, as DNA: TGCGCCAGTTCGACTAGCGGGAAGGTCCGAGATACGCAGTATTTT.